This T cell receptor (beta chain) was identified during a study of shared clonotypes between healthy human individuals. Study in general: CD4 naive and CD4 memory each took three plates per donor, while CD8 naive took two and CD8 memory one. Overall study results and limits: Sequencing of the sorted subsets was shown by rarefaction to be incomplete despite large depth.

This CDR3 spans 14 amino acids. V was clipped by 2 bases and J by 2 bases, with 9 bases between them. Germline assignment: CDR1 WSHSY and CDR2 SAAADI. The naive CD8 fraction comprised CD45RO-negative cells positively selected for CCR7 and excluded terminally differentiated effector memory CD45RA+ cells. Authors' processing steps: Sequence data from immunoSEQ were junction-only and lacked quality scores; consequently, filtering differed. The table came from immunoSEQ multiplex PCR; TCRdb's copy has only in-frame clones and leaves some out. That table is the source of V, J and clone size, and D and trimming were worked out from the DNA. The table has roughly 2.1 million clones, 90% to 95% seen once. To note about this clone: Its target is unknown.

The clonotype comes from a man aged 18-30 years in good health. Some clones in this sample may be carry-over from other donors' samples. The chain employs TRBV10-2 and TRBJ2-5, with D possibly being TRBD2 (5 bases). The specimen was naive CD8+ T cells from PBMCs. CDR3 amino acids: CASSEPGLQETQYF. The CDR3 DNA is TGCGCCAGCAGTGAGCCCGGACTTCAAGAGACCCAGTACTTC.